This T cell receptor beta chain is drawn from a study of cytomegalovirus exposure and HLA in healthy donors. Trimming took 3 bases from V and 8 from J, leaving 13 bases between them. Germline lookup yields CDR1 ENHRY and CDR2 SYGVKD. The CDR3 has 13 residues. Vbeta (60) and Jbeta (13) primers were used in the PCR. Assay used: immunoSEQ multiplex PCR; TCRdb lists only in-frame clones, some missing. The sample carries tens of thousands of clones, around three fifths recorded once. The sequencing input was PBMCs. This receptor was identified in a young man in good health and CMV-seronegative. The J gene is TRBJ1-2, the V gene TRBV10-3; no firm D call. Here the CDR3 DNA reads TGTGCCATCAGTGATATGAGAAACGGGGGCTACACCTTC. Amino acids: CAISDMRNGGYTF.